This T cell receptor beta chain was sequenced during a study of T cell repertoires in cytomegalovirus infection. Whole-study context: Used in the study were CMV epitopes, some recently identified and HLA-C-restricted, others well-studied and HLA-B-restricted.

This CDR3 is 15 amino acids long. V lost 3 bases, J lost 7 bases, and 18 bases lay in between. CDR1 is SEHNR, CDR2 FQNEAQ, per germline (reference sequence). This clonotype was seen only a few times. The antigen remains unidentified. In TCRdb, the reads were re-called with MiXCR into one record per CDR3 protein. The table includes about 920,000 distinct CDR3 sequences, about a third detected once. The sample was cultured CD8+ T cells from PBMCs, taken from culture after CMV antigen stimulation. The receptor's source is a human donor in good health (CMV status not recorded). Some clones in this sample may be carry-over from other donors' samples. The chain couples TRBV7-9 to TRBJ1-2; D is unclear. CDR3 in amino acids: CASSLGSAPIGGYTF. The DNA for the CDR3 is TGTGCCAGCAGCTTGGGGTCCGCGCCGATCGGTGGCTACACCTTC.